The sequence of this T cell receptor (beta chain) was determined in a study of blood T cell repertoires in COVID-19. The overall study: COVID-19 samples, acute and convalescent, were from the United States, Italy and Spain. T cells, B-cell-depleted T cells, or PBMCs provided the cDNA or gDNA that served as material.

In the source study's methods: Amplification from reference gene primers served as the basis for estimated nucleated cell counts. The table came from immunoSEQ multiplex PCR; TCRdb's copy has only in-frame clones and leaves some out. That table gives V, J and clone size, and the DNA gave D and trimming. The repertoire holds 70,000 to 80,000 clones, with 80% as singletons. The CDR3 covers 14 residues. The germline V gene encodes CDR1 SNHLY and CDR2 FYNNEI. The V gene end was trimmed by 5 bases and the J gene end by 3 bases; junction bases not matched to a gene: 5. Material: peripheral blood. The TCR sequence derives from a human donor in a cohort sampled during active COVID-19. The chain combines TRBV2 with TRBJ2-7; 9 nucleotides match TRBD1. CDR3 residues: CASSWDRDNYEQYF. For the CDR3, the DNA is TGTGCCAGCAGTTGGGACAGGGACAACTACGAGCAGTACTTC.